This record looks at one TCR beta chain sequence and its context. The data were taken from a study of blood T cell repertoires in COVID-19. In the study overall: Acute and convalescent COVID-19 samples came from the United States, Italy and Spain.

Profiling relied on immunoSEQ multiplex PCR, and the TCRdb table lists in-frame clones only, not all of them. The data hold 300,000 to 400,000 clones, with around 86% observed a single time. The sequencing input was peripheral blood. This clonotype was sampled from a woman between 45 and 65 years old with COVID-19, enrolled during active disease.

The CDR3, as DNA: TGTGCCAGCACCTACGGGACAGGGTCCGGGGAGCTGTTTTTT. It encodes CASTYGTGSGELFF. This chain joins TRBV6-4 and TRBJ2-2; 9 bases agree with TRBD1. Per the germline V gene, CDR1 is MRHNA and CDR2 is SNTAGT. J gave up 6 bases and V 7 bases, and 6 bases lay outside the gene matches. The length of the CDR3 is 14 residues.